This paragraph reports one T cell receptor beta chain. After removal of 6 bases from V and 7 bases from J, the junction contained 1 base not matched to a gene. The CDR3 sequence is 11 residues long. Germline loops: CDR1 ENHRY, CDR2 SYGVKD. The protocol was immunoSEQ multiplex PCR, while the TCRdb copy is restricted to in-frame clones and leaves out a portion. The sample records more than 70,000 clones, more than 75% being singletons. The record originates from a study of OX40 agonist ivuxolimab in advanced cancers. The chain couples TRBV10-3 to TRBJ1-1, with 8 bases that match TRBD1. Sequences were derived from CD4+ or CD8+ T cells sorted from blood, sampled in a trial of the OX40 agonist ivuxolimab. This sequence originates from an adult with an advanced solid tumor such as melanoma, head and neck, liver or kidney cancer. This CDR3 is CAIRGTGEAFF. In nucleotides, the CDR3 is TGTGCCATCAGAGGGACAGGTGAAGCTTTCTTT.